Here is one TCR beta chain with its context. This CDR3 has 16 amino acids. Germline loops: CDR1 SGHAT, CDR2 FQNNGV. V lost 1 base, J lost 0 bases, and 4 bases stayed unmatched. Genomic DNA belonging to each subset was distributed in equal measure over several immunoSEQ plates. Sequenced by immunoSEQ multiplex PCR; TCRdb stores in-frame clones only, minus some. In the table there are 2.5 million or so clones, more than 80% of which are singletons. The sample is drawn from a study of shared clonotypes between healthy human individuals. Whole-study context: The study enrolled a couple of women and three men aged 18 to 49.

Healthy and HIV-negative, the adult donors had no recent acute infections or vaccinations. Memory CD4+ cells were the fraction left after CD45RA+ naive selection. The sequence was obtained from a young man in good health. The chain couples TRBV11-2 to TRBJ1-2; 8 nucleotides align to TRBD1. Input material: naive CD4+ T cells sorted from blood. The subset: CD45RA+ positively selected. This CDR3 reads CASSLAGQASNYGYTF. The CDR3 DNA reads TGTGCCAGCAGCTTAGCGGGACAGGCCTCTAACTATGGCTACACCTTC.